A single sample gave rise to the 23 T cell receptor beta chains below, sequenced in a study of T cell clonality in common variable immunodeficiency. Study-wide results and caveats: Reportedly, TCR beta sequences from common variable immunodeficiency showed fewer deletions and N-nucleotide insertions.

Produced via immunoSEQ multiplex PCR; TCRdb's table is partial and in-frame only. Altogether some 10,000 clones were found in the sample, and no singletons occur. These receptors are not linked to any known antigen. Sequenced material: peripheral blood mononuclear cells. These receptors all come from a human donor with common variable immunodeficiency.

As regards this clone: A junction end diverges from the germline sequence, so it may reflect a read error. The DNA read from the CDR3 is TGTGCTAGCAGCCTCGGCAGGGGAATCGAGCCC. Translating it yields CASSLGRGIEP. The full-length CDR3 reads as CASSLGRGIEPQHF. The V gene is TRBV7-7, the J gene TRBJ1-5, with D tentatively TRBD1 (6 bases). The CDR3 extends 3 residues past the end of the read, so its final part is completed from the germline J gene. The CDR3 runs to 14 residues. Germline-derived CDR1 and CDR2 are SSHAT and FNYEAQ (reference sequence).

Comment on this clone: With the read ending 3 residues before the CDR3 end, the germline J gene is used to fill in that end. This chain links TRBV7-2 with TRBJ2-5; 7 bases match TRBD2. Trimming removed 5 bases from V and 5 bases from J; junction bases left unmatched: 11. The germline CDR1 and CDR2 sequences are SGHTA and FQGNSA. This CDR3 has 15 residues. CDR3 loop: CASSLQAGAGETQYF. CDR3 bases read: TGTGCCAGCAGCCTTCAGGCGGGAGCGGGGGAGACC. The full variable domain, completed using reference TRBV7-2 and TRBJ2-5, is GAGVSQSPSNKVTEKGKDVELRCDPISGHTALYWYRQSLGQGLEFLIYFQGNSAPDKSGLPSDRFSAERTGGSVSTLTIQRTQQEDSAVYLCASSLQAGAGETQYFGPGTRLLVL.

This clone came up many times. With the read ending 3 residues before the CDR3 end, the germline J gene is used to fill in that end. The rearrangement links TRBV14 to TRBJ2-7; 9 bases match TRBD1. The germline CDR1 and CDR2 sequences are SGHDN and FVKESK. The CDR3 is made up of 14 amino acids. V dropped 8 bases and J dropped 3; count of bases not matched to a gene: 8. The CDR3 region is CASQAGTGIYEQYF. CDR3 DNA, as far as it was read: TGTGCCAGCCAAGCCGGGACAGGGATCTACGAG.

This clone was seen a handful of times. The CDR3 protein is CASSPAVAGLETQYF. Partial CDR3 DNA: TGCGCCAGCAGCCCGGCGGTAGCGGGACTGGAGACC. The chain combines TRBV5-1 with TRBJ2-5, with TRBD2 matching over 8 bases. The read comes to an end 3 residues before the CDR3 does, leaving the germline J gene to fill in the end. Trimming at V came to 4 bases and at J to 5 bases, leaving 10 bases not matched to a gene. The CDR3 sequence is 15 residues long. Germline CDR1 is SGHRS and CDR2 is YFSETQ.

In regard to this clone: Sequencing ends 3 residues short of the CDR3 end; the germline J gene provides the rest. This rearrangement joins TRBV7-2 to TRBJ2-5; maybe TRBD2 (7 bases). Germline loops: CDR1 SGHTA, CDR2 FQGNSA. The V end was cut by 3 bases, the J end by 5 bases, with 13 bases between. The CDR3 has 14 residues. The DNA read from the CDR3 is TGTGCCAGCAGCTTGGGAGGGACAAGGGAGACC. It translates to CASSLGGTRET. The full-length CDR3 reads as CASSLGGTRETQYF.

About this clone: The DNA ends 3 residues before the CDR3 does, and the rest of the CDR3 is filled in from the germline J gene. This sequence joins TRBV2 and TRBJ2-5; D gene ambiguous. This CDR3 comprises 11 residues. CDR1 SNHLY and CDR2 FYNNEI come from the germline V gene. Trimming took 6 bases from V and 5 from J, leaving 7 bases between them. CDR3 DNA, as far as it was read: TGTGCCAGCAGCAACTACGAGACC. Protein: CASSNYET. The whole CDR3 protein reads CASSNYETQYF.

Details on this clone: The CDR3 end falls 3 residues outside the read, so it is completed with the germline J gene. The chain joins TRBV18 to TRBJ2-1, with 10 bases aligning to TRBD2. The J segment lost 9 bases and the V segment lost 0 bases, leaving 8 bases of the junction unmatched. Germline V gives CDR1 KGHSH, CDR2 LQKENI. The CDR3 is 16 amino acids. CDR3 bases read: TGTGCCAGCTCACCACCTGTCAGCGGGAGGGAGAGTGAG. Protein product: CASSPPVSGRESE. The CDR3 reads in full as CASSPPVSGRESEQFF.

Worth noting for this clone: Sequencing ends 3 residues short of the CDR3 end; the germline J gene provides the rest. V gene TRBV7-8 combines with J gene TRBJ2-1, with D maybe TRBD2 (5 bases). The germline V gene encodes CDR1 SGHVS and CDR2 FQNEAQ. The CDR3 contains 15 residues. Trimming pared 2 bases from V and 0 bases from J, leaving 8 bases between. The sequenced CDR3 bases are TGTGCCAGCAGCTTAAGGCGGGCCTCCTACAATGAG. It encodes CASSLRRASYNE. The complete CDR3 protein is CASSLRRASYNEQFF.

With respect to this clone: The read stops 3 residues short of the end of the CDR3; the missing end is completed from the germline J gene. J is TRBJ2-2 and V is TRBV19, with 9 bases fitting TRBD1. Looked up from germline, CDR1 is LNHDA and CDR2 is SQIVND (reference sequence). The V segment lost 3 bases and the J segment 5 bases; nucleotides outside the gene matches: 1. The length of the CDR3 is 14 residues. Incomplete CDR3 DNA: TGTGCCAGTAGTATGACAGGGGGTACCGGGGAG. Encoded protein: CASSMTGGTGE. The whole CDR3 reads CASSMTGGTGELFF.

Relative to its sample, this clone is medium-sized. The read gets to within 3 residues of the CDR3 end, and the germline J gene fills in the rest. The rearrangement joins TRBV18 to TRBJ2-5; no clear D gene. This CDR3 is 13 amino acids long. The ends were cut back, 3 bases at V and 2 bases at J, with 7 bases in the middle. CDR1 and CDR2 from the germline V gene are KGHSH and LQKENI. Incomplete CDR3 DNA: TGTGCCAGCTCACCTTCACAGCAAGAGACC. It is translated as CASSPSQQET. The full CDR3 reads CASSPSQQETQYF.

Regarding this clone: The read stops 3 residues short of the end of the CDR3; the missing end is completed from the germline J gene. V and J are TRBV5-1 and TRBJ2-7; 8 bases line up with TRBD2. Germline CDR1 reads SGHRS; CDR2 reads YFSETQ. The CDR3 loop spans 15 amino acids. V dropped 0 bases and J dropped 2; count of bases not matched to a gene: 4. The chain's CDR3 is CASSLAGTRAYEQYF. The CDR3 bases that were read are TGCGCCAGCAGCTTGGCCGGGACTAGAGCCTACGAG.

This clone came up a few times. The missing CDR3 end, 3 residues past where the read stops, is filled in from the germline J gene. The V call is TRBV19, the J call TRBJ2-1; D might be TRBD1 or TRBD2, each matching 7 bases. The germline V gene encodes CDR1 LNHDA and CDR2 SQIVND (reference sequence). V was shortened by 6 bases and J by 3 bases, with 33 bases between the two germline ends. There are 21 residues in the CDR3. This chain's CDR3 is CASRYRGPGPGEGAGYNEQFF. The covered CDR3 bases are TGTGCCAGTAGGTATAGGGGGCCCGGTCCCGGGGAGGGGGCCGGCTACAATGAG.

This clone has just a few counts. The CDR3 goes on 3 residues after the read ends, and that part is filled in from the germline J gene. This chain joins TRBV7-6 and TRBJ2-7; 10 nucleotides agree with TRBD1. Germline V gene lookup returns CDR1 SGHVS and CDR2 FNYEAQ. The CDR3 spans 16 residues. The V gene end was trimmed by 2 bases and the J gene end by 3 bases; junction bases not matched to a gene: 7. Partial CDR3 DNA: TGTGCCAGCAGCTTAAAGGGACAGGGGCTATTCTACGAG. Its translation: CASSLKGQGLFYE. The complete CDR3 reads CASSLKGQGLFYEQYF.

The CDR3 protein is CASNLQGRDTQYF. CDR3 DNA, as far as it was read: TGTGCCAGTAACCTCCAGGGTAGAGATACG. The chain combines TRBV19 with TRBJ2-3; TRBD1 is a possible D gene (5 bases). Coverage ceases 3 residues before the CDR3 finishes, and the germline J gene fills in the end. The germline V and J ends were trimmed by 7 bases and 5 bases, with 13 bases remaining between them. Germline CDR1 reads LNHDA; CDR2 reads SQIVND (reference sequence). The CDR3 is 13 amino acids.

This clone is medium-sized (0.01 to 0.1%). Coverage ceases 3 residues before the CDR3 finishes, and the germline J gene fills in the end. The chain is built from TRBV7-3 and TRBJ2-1; 7 bases are a match to TRBD1. Germline lookup yields CDR1 SGHTA and CDR2 FQGTGA. With 0 bases clipped from V and 7 bases from J, the junction kept 6 bases outside the gene matches. The CDR3 totals 15 residues. The CDR3 sequence is CASSLTPGGTNEQFF. Partial CDR3 DNA: TGTGCCAGCAGCTTAACCCCAGGGGGTACGAATGAG.

Judged by abundance, this clone is medium-sized. Read sequence stops 3 residues before the CDR3 end, and the germline J gene provides the missing end. This rearrangement joins TRBV18 to TRBJ2-2; 14 bases agree with TRBD2. The CDR3 consists of 22 residues. The V segment lost 4 bases and the J segment 3 bases; nucleotides outside the gene matches: 19. CDR1 is KGHSH and CDR2 is LQKENI in the germline V gene. The sequenced CDR3 bases are TGTGCCAGCTCACTCCTGCCGGGACTAGCGGGAGATTCTGTTTCGTACACCGGGGAG. Protein sequence: CASSLLPGLAGDSVSYTGE. The whole CDR3 sequence reads CASSLLPGLAGDSVSYTGELFF. The complete variable domain, with remaining parts taken from reference TRBV18 and TRBJ2-2, reads NAGVMQNPRHLVRRRGQEARLRCSPMKGHSHVYWYRQLPEEGLKFMVYLQKENIIDESGMPKERFSAEFPKEGPSILRIQQVVRGDSAAYFCASSLLPGLAGDSVSYTGELFFGEGSRLTVL.

This clone has a handful of counts. Read data end 3 residues before the CDR3 end; the end is taken from the germline J gene. V usage is TRBV30 and J usage is TRBJ1-2; 7 bases are a match to TRBD1. With V trimmed by 6 bases and J by 6 bases, 10 bases remained unmatched. Germline loops: CDR1 GTSNPN, CDR2 SVGIG (reference sequence). The CDR3 extends over 13 amino acids. CDR3 DNA (partial): TGTGCCTGTCCAGGAGACAGGGTACATGGC. It codes for CACPGDRVHG. The complete CDR3 reads CACPGDRVHGYTF. Complete variable domain (other parts from reference TRBV30 and TRBJ1-2): SQTIHQWPATLVQPVGSPLSLECTVEGTSNPNLYWYRQAAGRGLQLLFYSVGIGQISSEVPQNLSASRPQDRQFILSSKKLLLSDSGFYLCACPGDRVHGYTFGSGTRLTVV.

The table lists this clone with a few counts. Sequencing ends 3 residues short of the CDR3 end; the germline J gene provides the rest. This sequence joins TRBV30 and TRBJ1-5; D is uncertain. Germline assignment: CDR1 GTSNPN and CDR2 SVGIG (reference sequence). Trimming took 5 bases from V and 9 from J, leaving 11 bases between them. The CDR3 sequence is 11 residues long. Partial CDR3 DNA: TGTGCCTGGCGAACCGGTGGGCCC. Amino acids: CAWRTGGP. The entire CDR3 protein reads CAWRTGGPQHF.

This clone has a handful of counts. The read ends 3 residues early relative to the CDR3; the germline J gene fills the gap. The rearrangement links TRBV6-2 or TRBV6-3 to TRBJ1-5; 9 positions match TRBD1. The germline CDR1 and CDR2 sequences are MNHEY and SVGEGT. The CDR3 has 17 residues. V dropped 7 bases and J dropped 5; count of bases not matched to a gene: 15. Incomplete CDR3 DNA: TGTGCCAGCACCGAATACTACAGGGGGCCGGGGGATCAGCCC. Its protein product is CASTEYYRGPGDQP. Given in full, the CDR3 is CASTEYYRGPGDQPQHF.

Notes on this clone: The CDR3 end falls 3 residues outside the read, so it is completed with the germline J gene. The chain employs TRBV18 and TRBJ2-5, with D possibly matching TRBD1 (5 bases). The CDR3 has 13 residues. The V end was cut by 4 bases, the J end by 5 bases, with 11 bases between. Germline lookup yields CDR1 KGHSH and CDR2 LQKENI. CDR3 protein: CASSLQGWETQYF. The covered CDR3 bases are TGTGCCAGCTCACTGCAGGGCTGGGAGACC.

The sample holds a few counts of this clone. The read falls 3 residues short of the CDR3 end, and the missing part is taken from the germline J gene. This sequence joins TRBV6-2 or TRBV6-3 and TRBJ2-7; 8 bases agree with TRBD1. Germline trimming cut 5 bases from V and 0 bases from J; bases unmatched to any gene: 3. Germline CDR1 and CDR2: MNHEY and SVGEGT. This CDR3 comprises 14 residues. CDR3 DNA, as far as it was read: TGTGCCAGCAGTACCGGGACAGGCTCCTACGAG. It is translated as CASSTGTGSYE. The CDR3 in full is CASSTGTGSYEQYF.

A word on this clone: Read sequence stops 3 residues before the CDR3 end, and the germline J gene provides the missing end. The rearrangement links TRBV30 to TRBJ1-2; TRBD1 aligns across 9 bases. There are 13 residues in the CDR3. CDR1 is GTSNPN, CDR2 SVGIG, per germline (reference sequence). CDR3 in amino acids: CACPMTGTGIYTF. CDR3 bases read: TGTGCCTGTCCAATGACCGGGACAGGGATC. Together with reference TRBV30 and TRBJ1-2, the CDR3 gives the full variable domain: SQTIHQWPATLVQPVGSPLSLECTVEGTSNPNLYWYRQAAGRGLQLLFYSVGIGQISSEVPQNLSASRPQDRQFILSSKKLLLSDSGFYLCACPMTGTGIYTFGSGTRLTVV.

This clone was counted only a few times. The read ends 3 residues early relative to the CDR3; the germline J gene fills the gap. The chain combines TRBV30 with TRBJ2-2; TRBD1 might be the D (6 bases). Trimming took 0 bases from V and 7 from J, leaving 12 bases between them. The CDR3 runs to 14 residues. From germline, CDR1 is GTSNPN and CDR2 SVGIG (reference sequence). CDR3 DNA (partial): TGTGCCTGGAGTGTAGGGCAGGGGAACGGGGAG. Protein product: CAWSVGQGNGE. The whole CDR3 protein reads CAWSVGQGNGELFF.